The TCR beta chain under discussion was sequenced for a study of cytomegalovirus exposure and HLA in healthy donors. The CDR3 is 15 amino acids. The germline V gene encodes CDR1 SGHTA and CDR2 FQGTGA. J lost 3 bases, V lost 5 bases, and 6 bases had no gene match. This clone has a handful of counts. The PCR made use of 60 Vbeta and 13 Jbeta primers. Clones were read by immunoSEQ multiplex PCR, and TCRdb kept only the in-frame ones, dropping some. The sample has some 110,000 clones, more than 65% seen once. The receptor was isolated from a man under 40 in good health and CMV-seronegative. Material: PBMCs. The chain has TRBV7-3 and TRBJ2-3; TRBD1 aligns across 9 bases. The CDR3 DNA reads TGTGCCAGCAGCCCTACTGGGACAGGGACAGATACGCAGTATTTT. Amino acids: CASSPTGTGTDTQYF.